The clone carrying this TCR beta chain has only a few counts. Its antigen is not known. This sample is drawn from a study of beta chain features in type 1 diabetes. Findings and limits, study-wide: For Type 1 diabetes patients, all four CD4+ subsets carried TCRB CDR3s that were moderately but significantly shorter. Patients with type 1 diabetes showed fewer VDJ junction insertions and more deletions.

CDR1 SGHDT and CDR2 YYEEEE come from the germline V gene. This CDR3 contains 14 residues. V was clipped by 5 bases and J by 9 bases; unmatched bases: 8. Every isolated RNA sample was fully reverse transcribed, so sequencing captured expressed TCRB transcripts. Generated by immunoSEQ multiplex PCR, the TCRdb table keeps only in-frame clones and is missing some. The sample yields about 150,000 clones, roughly 8% seen once. Heparinised blood was drawn once per donor, averaging about 116 mL. Isolation of CD4+ naive, central memory, regulatory and stem cell-like memory cells was achieved by sorting via CD45RO/CCR7/CD25/CD127/CD95/CD27. Purity exceeding 95% was reached by all sorted populations.

The sequence came from a man aged 18 to 30 with type 1 diabetes. Sequencing was done on a sample of central memory CD4+ T cells from blood. The rearrangement links TRBV5-6 to TRBJ2-2, with 9 positions matching TRBD2. CDR3 coding DNA: TGTGCCAGCAGGTCGGGACTAGCACTCCGGGAGCTGTTTTTT. It specifies CASRSGLALRELFF.